The rows below give T cell receptor beta chains drawn from one sample of a study of post-analysis software for immune sequencing data. TCRdb analysed the PCR reads with MiXCR anew, one entry per CDR3 protein. Of more than 450,000 distinct CDR3 sequences listed, 40% to 50% are singletons. Material for sequencing was blood. These receptors were collected from a girl under 18 with multiple sclerosis. The CDR3 runs from the conserved cysteine through the conserved F or W.

j_gene | v_gene | len | CDR3aa
TRBJ1-5 | TRBV5-1 | 15 | CASSLEGQSHQPQHF
TRBJ1-1 | TRBV15 | 13 | CATSSSGSTEAFF
TRBJ2-3 | TRBV7-9 | 13 | CASSLGAGDTQYF
TRBJ2-1 | TRBV6-6 | 16 | CASSSNGLAGDNEQFF
TRBJ2-5 | TRBV29-1 | 14 | CSVVRTGRRETQYF
TRBJ2-7 | TRBV29-1 | 14 | CSVVAPEGSYEQYF
TRBJ2-6 | TRBV5-1 | 14 | CASSLATTNDVRTF
TRBJ1-4 | TRBV27 | 14 | CASSYGTASEKLFF
TRBJ2-3 | TRBV20-1 | 16 | CSARAAAGTSTDTQYF
TRBJ2-1 | TRBV3-1 | 13 | CASSRLAGNEQFF
TRBJ2-5 | TRBV20-1 | 14 | CSAYGEGSQGTQYF
TRBJ2-3 | TRBV12-3/TRBV12-4 | 17 | CASLKGAGTSGTDTQYF
. | TRBV29-1 | 14 | CSVERARPPYEQYF
TRBJ1-2 | TRBV6-6 | 15 | CASSYIGQGTGGYTF
TRBJ2-7 | TRBV10-1 | 13 | CASSEASSYEQYF
TRBJ2-7 | TRBV7-2 | 16 | CASSDPTRDRGHEQYF
TRBJ2-1 | TRBV11-2 | 13 | CASSPPVANEQFF
TRBJ1-2 | TRBV27 | 13 | CASSPTGPYGFTF
TRBJ2-1 | TRBV5-1 | 15 | CASTSGQGRYNEQFF
TRBJ1-2 | TRBV9 | 13 | CASSAQPPYGYTF
TRBJ1-5 | TRBV6-5 | 14 | CASSRRRSNQPQHF
TRBJ1-1 | TRBV7-9 | 15 | CASSLRTPMNTEAFF
TRBJ1-1 | TRBV20-1 | 13 | CSAWRGVDTEAFF
TRBJ2-3 | TRBV7-3 | 13 | CASSPQSGDAQYF
TRBJ2-1 | TRBV10-3 | 15 | CAISPDGSSYNEQFF
TRBJ2-1 | TRBV7-8 | 15 | CASSLSGQGHNEQFF
TRBJ2-7 | TRBV7-6 | 17 | CASSDLAGGPSDYEQYF
TRBJ2-5 | TRBV24-1 | 13 | CATSDSLQETQYF
TRBJ2-1 | TRBV7-3 | 13 | CASSAGQTDEQFF
TRBJ2-7 | TRBV7-6 | 15 | CASSLAAGGPYEQYF
TRBJ2-5 | TRBV10-3 | 15 | CATSRLAGELETQYF
TRBJ1-1 | TRBV6-6 | 13 | CASTHGRNTEAFF
TRBJ1-1 | TRBV6-4 | 17 | CASSEWDRGRENTEAFF
TRBJ1-5 | TRBV5-5 | 18 | CASSLRPDLRYSNQPQHF
TRBJ2-5 | TRBV20-1 | 12 | CSARDNQETQYF
TRBJ2-1 | TRBV20-1 | 13 | CSASVSSYNEQFF
TRBJ2-7 | TRBV7-8 | 14 | CASRLDEVLREQYF
TRBJ1-2 | TRBV3-1 | 15 | CASSQALTGDYGYTF
TRBJ2-7 | TRBV7-9 | 14 | CASTPPGSSYEQYF
TRBJ1-1 | TRBV11-2 | 17 | CASSLAITGSAGAEAFF
TRBJ2-7 | TRBV11-1 | 12 | CASSREDYEQYF
TRBJ2-7 | TRBV4-1 | 14 | CASSHVTESYEQYF
TRBJ2-7 | TRBV6-5 | 13 | CASSHRVHYEQYF
TRBJ2-3 | TRBV11-2 | 15 | CASSLGTISTDTQYF
TRBJ2-1 | TRBV6-2/TRBV6-3 | 19 | CASSYTRRLAGPSYNEQFF
TRBJ1-1 | TRBV5-6 | 17 | CASSLAGRSFMNTEAFF
TRBJ2-3 | TRBV7-2 | 15 | CASTSDAGGGDTQYF
TRBJ1-1 | TRBV3-1 | 14 | CASRGQGRNTEAFF
TRBJ2-1 | TRBV10-3 | 18 | CAISAGLAGGQAYNEQFF
TRBJ2-4 | TRBV27 | 15 | CASSGQGLAKNIQYF
TRBJ1-2 | TRBV20-1 | 14 | CSASSTGTNYGYTF
TRBJ1-1 | TRBV12-3/TRBV12-4 | 16 | CASSPRRGAVDTEAFF
TRBJ1-2 | TRBV5-1 | 13 | CASSTQGEYGYTF
TRBJ2-3 | TRBV12-3/TRBV12-4 | 14 | CASSWRRVADTQYF
TRBJ2-1 | TRBV12-3/TRBV12-4 | 15 | CASSPTRQRRDEQFF
TRBJ1-2 | TRBV20-1 | 13 | CSVMGQGARGYTF
TRBJ2-5 | TRBV2 | 13 | CANPGPYQETQYF
TRBJ2-3 | TRBV12-3/TRBV12-4 | 13 | CASRGGAQDTQYF
TRBJ1-1 | TRBV20-1 | 10 | CSAVRAEAFF